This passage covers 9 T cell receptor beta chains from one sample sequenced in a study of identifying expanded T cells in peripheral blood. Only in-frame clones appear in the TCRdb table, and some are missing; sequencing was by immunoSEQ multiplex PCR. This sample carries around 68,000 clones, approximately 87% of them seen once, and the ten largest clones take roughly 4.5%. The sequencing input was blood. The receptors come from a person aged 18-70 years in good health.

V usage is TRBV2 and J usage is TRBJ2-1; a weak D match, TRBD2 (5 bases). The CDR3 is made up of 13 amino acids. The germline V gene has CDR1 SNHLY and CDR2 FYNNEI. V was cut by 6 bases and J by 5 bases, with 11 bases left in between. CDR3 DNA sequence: TGTGCCAGCAGGGCGACTATCCACAATGAGCAGTTCTTC. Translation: CASRATIHNEQFF.

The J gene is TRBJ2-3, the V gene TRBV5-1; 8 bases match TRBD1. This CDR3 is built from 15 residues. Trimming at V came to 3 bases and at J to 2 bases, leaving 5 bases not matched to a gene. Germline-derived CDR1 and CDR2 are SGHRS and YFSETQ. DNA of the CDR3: TGCGCCAGCAGCTCTGGACAGGGCGACACAGATACGCAGTATTTT. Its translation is CASSSGQGDTDTQYF.

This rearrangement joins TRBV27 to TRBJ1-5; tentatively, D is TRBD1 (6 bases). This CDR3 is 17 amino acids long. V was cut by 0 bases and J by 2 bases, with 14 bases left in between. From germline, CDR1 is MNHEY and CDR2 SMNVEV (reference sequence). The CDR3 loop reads CASSLSGEGGGNQPQHF. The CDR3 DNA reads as TGTGCCAGCAGTTTATCGGGAGAGGGGGGCGGCAATCAGCCCCAGCATTTT.

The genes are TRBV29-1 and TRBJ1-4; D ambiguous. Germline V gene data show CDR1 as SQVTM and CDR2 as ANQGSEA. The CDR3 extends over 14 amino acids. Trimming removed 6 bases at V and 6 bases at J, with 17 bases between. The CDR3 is CSVKTTNAYEKLFF. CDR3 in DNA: TGCAGCGTCAAGACAACCAACGCATATGAAAAACTGTTTTTT.

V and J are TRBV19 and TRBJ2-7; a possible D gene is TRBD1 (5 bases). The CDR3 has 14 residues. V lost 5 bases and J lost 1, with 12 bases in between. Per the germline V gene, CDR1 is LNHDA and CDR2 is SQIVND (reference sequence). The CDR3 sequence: CASSVKQVSYEQYF. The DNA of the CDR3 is TGTGCCAGTAGTGTAAAACAGGTATCCTACGAGCAGTACTTC.

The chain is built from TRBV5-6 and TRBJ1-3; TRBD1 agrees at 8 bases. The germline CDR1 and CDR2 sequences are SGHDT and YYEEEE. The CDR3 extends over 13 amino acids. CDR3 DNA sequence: TGTGCTTCAGGGGGCGACTCTGGAAACACCATATATTTT. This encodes CASGGDSGNTIYF. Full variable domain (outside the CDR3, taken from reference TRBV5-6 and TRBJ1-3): DAGVTQSPTHLIKTRGQQVTLRCSPKSGHDTVSWYQQALGQGPQFIFQYYEEEERQRGNFPDRFSGHQFPNYSSELNVNALLLGDSALYLCASGGDSGNTIYFGEGSWLTVV.

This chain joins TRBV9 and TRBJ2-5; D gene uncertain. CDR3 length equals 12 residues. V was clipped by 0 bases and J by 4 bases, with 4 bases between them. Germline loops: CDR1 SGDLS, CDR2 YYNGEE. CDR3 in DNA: TGTGCCAGCAGCGTAGCGGGAGAGACCCAGTACTTC. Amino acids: CASSVAGETQYF.

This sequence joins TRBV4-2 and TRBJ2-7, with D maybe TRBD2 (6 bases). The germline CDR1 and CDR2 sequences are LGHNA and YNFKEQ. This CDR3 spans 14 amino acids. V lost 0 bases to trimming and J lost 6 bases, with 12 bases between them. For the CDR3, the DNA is TGTGCCAGCAGCCAAGATGTGGGGGGTAGCGAGCAGTACTTC. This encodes CASSQDVGGSEQYF.

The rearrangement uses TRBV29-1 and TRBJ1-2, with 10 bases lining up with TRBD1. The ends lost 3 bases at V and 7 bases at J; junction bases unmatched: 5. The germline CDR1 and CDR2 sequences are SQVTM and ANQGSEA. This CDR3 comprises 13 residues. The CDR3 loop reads CSVDRQGAGGYTF. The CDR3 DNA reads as TGCAGCGTTGACCGACAGGGGGCTGGTGGCTACACCTTC.